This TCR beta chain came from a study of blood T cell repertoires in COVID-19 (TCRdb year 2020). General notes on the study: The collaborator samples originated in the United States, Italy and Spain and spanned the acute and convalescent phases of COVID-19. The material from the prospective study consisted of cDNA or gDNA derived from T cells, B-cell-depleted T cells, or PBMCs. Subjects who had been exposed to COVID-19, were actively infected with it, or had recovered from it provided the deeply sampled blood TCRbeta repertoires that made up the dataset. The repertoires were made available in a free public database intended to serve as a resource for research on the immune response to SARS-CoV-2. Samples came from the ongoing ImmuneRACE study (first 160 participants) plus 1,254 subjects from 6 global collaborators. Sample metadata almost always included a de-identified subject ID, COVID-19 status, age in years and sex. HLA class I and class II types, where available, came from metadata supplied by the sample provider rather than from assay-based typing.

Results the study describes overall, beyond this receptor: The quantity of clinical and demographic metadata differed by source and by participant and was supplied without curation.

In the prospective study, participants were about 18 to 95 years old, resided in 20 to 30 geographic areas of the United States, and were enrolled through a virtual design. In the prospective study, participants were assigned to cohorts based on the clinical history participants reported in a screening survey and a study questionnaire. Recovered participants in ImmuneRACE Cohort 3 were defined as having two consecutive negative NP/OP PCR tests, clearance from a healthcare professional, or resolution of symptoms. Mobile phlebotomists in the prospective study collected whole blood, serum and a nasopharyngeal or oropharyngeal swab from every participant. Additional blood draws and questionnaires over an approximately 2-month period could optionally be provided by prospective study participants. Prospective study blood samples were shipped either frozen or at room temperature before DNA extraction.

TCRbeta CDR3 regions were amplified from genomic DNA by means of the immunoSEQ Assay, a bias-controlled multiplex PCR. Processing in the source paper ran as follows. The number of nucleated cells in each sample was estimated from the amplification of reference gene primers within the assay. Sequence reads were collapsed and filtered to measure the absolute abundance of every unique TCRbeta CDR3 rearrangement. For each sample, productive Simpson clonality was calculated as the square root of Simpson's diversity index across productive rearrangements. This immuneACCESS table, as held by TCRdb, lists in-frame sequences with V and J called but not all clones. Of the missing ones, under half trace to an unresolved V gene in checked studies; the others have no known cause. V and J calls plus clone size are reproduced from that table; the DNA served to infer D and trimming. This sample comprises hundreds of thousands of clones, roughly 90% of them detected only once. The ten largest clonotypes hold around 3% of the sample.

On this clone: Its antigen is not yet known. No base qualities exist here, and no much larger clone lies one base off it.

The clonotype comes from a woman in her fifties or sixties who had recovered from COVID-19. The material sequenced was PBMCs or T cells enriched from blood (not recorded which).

The sequence in DNA is TGTGCCAGCAGCTCCCACAGGGCTGGTTCACCCCTCCACTTT. Translated, this is CASSSHRAGSPLHF. The rearranged chain carries TRBV7-2 and TRBJ1-6, and perhaps TRBD1 as D gene, on 6 matching bases. Including the terminal cysteine and phenylalanine, the CDR3 comprises 14 residues. The only DNA kept is the CDR3, 42 bases in frame from the first base. V drops 4 bases and J drops 9 bases, leaving 13 bases in between. Taken from the germline V gene, the CDR1 and CDR2 loops are SGHTA and FQGNSA.